These 9 T cell receptor beta chains share one sample of origin, sequenced in a study of a mutant IDH1 vaccine in newly diagnosed glioma (dated by TCRdb to the early 2020s). Antigens for these TCRs are unknown. Library prep was done by the immunoSEQ multiplex PCR assay. What TCRdb holds here is the immuneACCESS table cut down to in-frame rearrangements. Part of the clones is not present; checked against another copy, under half of the missing clones reflect an unresolved V gene, and the others are unexplained. This sample holds about 83,000 clones; 81% were observed only once. In total, the top ten clones hold approximately 5% of the sample. This sample's time point label indicates: week 47, end of study. Every vaccine dose consisted of 300 ug of a 20-mer mutant IDH1 peptide in Montanide, administered subcutaneously together with topical imiquimod. The sequenced sample was PBMCs, obtained from a glioma patient whose treatment included an IDH1 peptide vaccine. These receptors were taken from a man in his forties with glioma.

The rearrangement links TRBV29-1 to TRBJ1-2; 8 bases agree with TRBD1. J gave up 5 bases and V 7 bases, and 9 bases lay outside the gene matches. Germline V gene data show CDR1 as SQVTM and CDR2 as ANQGSEA. The CDR3 runs 13 residues. The chain's CDR3 is CSDSGGVGYGYTF. In DNA, the CDR3 is TGCAGCGATTCAGGGGGCGTGGGTTATGGCTACACCTTC. Full variable domain (outside the CDR3, taken from reference TRBV29-1 and TRBJ1-2): SAVISQKPSRDICQRGTSLTIQCQVDSQVTMMFWYRQQPGQSLTLIATANQGSEATYESGFVIDKFPISRPNLTFSTLTVSNMSPEDSSIYLCSDSGGVGYGYTFGSGTRLTVV.

The chain employs TRBV7-8 and TRBJ2-2, with D unclear. CDR1 is SGHVS and CDR2 is FQNEAQ in the germline V gene. Between the trimmed V and J ends, which lost 1 base and 6 bases, there was a span of 9 bases. The CDR3 spans 14 residues. The CDR3 spells CASSLVGSSGELFF. DNA of the CDR3: TGTGCCAGCAGCTTAGTCGGTAGCTCCGGGGAGCTGTTTTTT.

The chain has TRBV2 and TRBJ2-7, with 7 positions matching TRBD1. After removal of 6 bases from V and 0 bases from J, the junction contained 5 bases not matched to a gene. Germline V lookup: CDR1 SNHLY, CDR2 FYNNEI. This CDR3 comprises 14 residues. CDR3 residues: CASRVGQVSYEQYF. The DNA for the CDR3 is TGTGCCAGCAGGGTCGGACAGGTCTCCTACGAGCAGTACTTC. The full variable domain, completed using reference TRBV2 and TRBJ2-7, is EPEVTQTPSHQVTQMGQEVILRCVPISNHLYFYWYRQILGQKVEFLVSFYNNEISEKSEIFDDQFSVERPDGSNFTLKIRSTKLEDSAMYFCASRVGQVSYEQYFGPGTRLTVT.

The genes are TRBV5-1 and TRBJ2-3, with 8 positions matching TRBD2. V shed 3 bases and J 5 bases; nucleotides not matched to a gene: 8. There are 15 residues in the CDR3. Germline CDR1 reads SGHRS; CDR2 reads YFSETQ. The CDR3: CASSSLAGLVDTQYF. The CDR3 nucleotides are TGCGCCAGCAGCTCGTTAGCGGGATTGGTAGATACGCAGTATTTT.

The CDR3 region has the DNA TGTGCCAGCAGTCCGACAGGGGTCACCGGGGAGCTGTTTTTT. It specifies CASSPTGVTGELFF. V usage is TRBV6-5 and J usage is TRBJ2-2; 8 positions agree with TRBD1. Germline V lookup: CDR1 MNHEY, CDR2 SVGAGI. The CDR3 contains 14 residues. V was pared by 5 bases and J by 4 bases, with 3 bases of the junction left unmatched.

This sequence joins TRBV29-1 and TRBJ1-1; no definite D call. The germline gives CDR1 SQVTM, CDR2 ANQGSEA. V lost 7 bases and J 3 bases, leaving 18 bases between the germline ends. This CDR3 comprises 14 residues. In DNA form, the CDR3 reads TGCAGCGCTCTGGCCCCCCCGGGATACACTGAAGCTTTCTTT. This gives the protein CSALAPPGYTEAFF.

The chain is built from TRBV5-5 and TRBJ1-2, with 8 positions matching TRBD1. The length of the CDR3 is 13 residues. Germline trimming cut 2 bases from V and 6 bases from J; bases unmatched to any gene: 3. CDR1 and CDR2 from the germline V gene are SGHKS and YYEKEE (reference sequence). The CDR3 loop reads CASSFSGGNGYTF. The CDR3 DNA reads TGTGCCAGCAGCTTCTCAGGGGGCAATGGCTACACCTTC.

The V gene is TRBV11-2, the J gene TRBJ2-7; D may be TRBD2 (7 bases). CDR1 is SGHAT and CDR2 is FQNNGV in the germline V gene. Trimming took 3 bases from V and 2 from J, leaving 26 bases between them. The CDR3 consists of 19 residues. In nucleotides, the CDR3 is TGTGCCAGCAGCTTTAGGAGCCCAGGAACGGGGGGCTATACCTACGAGCAGTACTTC. It specifies CASSFRSPGTGGYTYEQYF.

CDR3 region: CASSLGFSAVTDTQYF. The CDR3 DNA reads as TGTGCCAGCAGCTTGGGCTTTTCAGCAGTCACAGATACGCAGTATTTT. The rearrangement joins TRBV5-6 to TRBJ2-3; the D is unclear. The V end lost 0 bases, the J end lost 2 bases, and 13 bases lay between the germline ends. The germline V gene has CDR1 SGHDT and CDR2 YYEEEE. This CDR3 has 16 residues.